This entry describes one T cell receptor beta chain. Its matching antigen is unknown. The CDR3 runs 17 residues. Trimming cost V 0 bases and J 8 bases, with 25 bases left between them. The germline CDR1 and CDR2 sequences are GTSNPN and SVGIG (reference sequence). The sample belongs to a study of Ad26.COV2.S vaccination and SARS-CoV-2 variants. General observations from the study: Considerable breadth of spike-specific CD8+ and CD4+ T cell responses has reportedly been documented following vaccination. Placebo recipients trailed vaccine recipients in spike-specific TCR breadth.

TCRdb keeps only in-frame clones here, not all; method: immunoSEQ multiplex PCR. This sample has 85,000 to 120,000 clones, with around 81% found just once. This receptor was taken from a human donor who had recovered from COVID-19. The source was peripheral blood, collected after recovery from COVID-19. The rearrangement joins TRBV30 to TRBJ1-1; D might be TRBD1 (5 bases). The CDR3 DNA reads TGTGCCTGGAGTGTAGGTAGGGGCTTACTCACTACGCTGGAAGCTTTCTTT. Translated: CAWSVGRGLLTTLEAFF.